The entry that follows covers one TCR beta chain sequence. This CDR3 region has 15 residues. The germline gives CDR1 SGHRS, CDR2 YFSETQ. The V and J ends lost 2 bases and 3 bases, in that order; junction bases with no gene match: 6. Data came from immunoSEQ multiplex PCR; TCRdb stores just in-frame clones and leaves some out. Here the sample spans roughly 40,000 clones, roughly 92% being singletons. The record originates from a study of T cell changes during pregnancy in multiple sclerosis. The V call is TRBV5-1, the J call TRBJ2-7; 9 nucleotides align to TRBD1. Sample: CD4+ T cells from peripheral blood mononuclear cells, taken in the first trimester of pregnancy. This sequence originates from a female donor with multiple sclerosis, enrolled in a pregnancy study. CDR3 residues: CASSFKGQGDYEQYF. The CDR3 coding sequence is TGCGCCAGCAGCTTTAAGGGACAGGGAGACTACGAGCAGTACTTC.